These 18 T cell receptor beta chains were sequenced from one sample in a study of cytomegalovirus exposure and HLA in healthy donors. The PCR employed 60 Vbeta primers together with 13 Jbeta primers. Data came from immunoSEQ multiplex PCR; TCRdb stores just in-frame clones and leaves some out. The repertoire holds more than 35,000 clones, 68% seen once, with around 4% in the top ten. The source material was PBMCs. Receptors originate from a man in his forties in good health and CMV-seronegative.

The chain couples TRBV4-1 to TRBJ2-1, with D perhaps TRBD2 (6 bases). Germline-derived CDR1 and CDR2 are MGHRA and YSYEKL. V was cut by 0 bases and J by 4 bases, with 16 bases left in between. The CDR3 is 17 residues long. DNA for the CDR3: TGCGCCAGCAGCCAAGAAGAGCCGGGACTGATTTACAATGAGCAGTTCTTC. This encodes CASSQEEPGLIYNEQFF.

The chain joins TRBV27 to TRBJ1-1; the match to TRBD1 covers 9 bases. The CDR3 contains 14 residues. V gave up 4 bases and J gave up 8 bases; unmatched junction bases: 8. CDR1 MNHEY and CDR2 SMNVEV come from the germline V gene (reference sequence). This CDR3 reads CASSSWTGEKEAFF. In nucleotides, the CDR3 is TGTGCCAGCAGTTCTTGGACAGGGGAGAAAGAAGCTTTCTTT.

This chain uses TRBV6-6 with TRBJ1-2, with 7 bases that match TRBD1. The CDR3 extends over 15 amino acids. Germline V lookup: CDR1 MNHNY, CDR2 SVGAGI (reference sequence). J gave up 6 bases and V 0 bases, and 7 bases lay outside the gene matches. CDR3 sequence (DNA): TGTGCCAGCAGTTACTCCCGTGACAGGGAACATGGCTACACCTTC. Its translation is CASSYSRDREHGYTF.

V gene TRBV6-4 combines with J gene TRBJ1-1; 7 bases agree with TRBD1. V gave up 6 bases and J gave up 2 bases; unmatched junction bases: 6. Germline V gene data show CDR1 as MRHNA and CDR2 as SNTAGT. The CDR3 consists of 14 residues. CDR3: CASRPDRVNTEAFF. In DNA form, the CDR3 reads TGTGCCAGCAGGCCCGACAGGGTCAACACTGAAGCTTTCTTT.

The V call is TRBV7-8, the J call TRBJ1-2; D unresolved. Germline V CDR1 and CDR2: SGHVS, FQNEAQ. The CDR3 has 13 residues. The germline V and J ends were trimmed by 1 base and 2 bases, with 5 bases remaining between them. The CDR3 loop is CASSLGVNYGYTF. Here the CDR3 DNA reads TGTGCCAGCAGCTTAGGCGTGAACTATGGCTACACCTTC.

The chain uses TRBV7-2 and TRBJ2-1, with D maybe TRBD2 (5 bases). The CDR3 totals 19 residues. CDR1 and CDR2 from the germline V gene are SGHTA and FQGNSA. Trimming pared 1 base from V and 7 bases from J, leaving 26 bases between. Here the CDR3 DNA reads TGTGCCAGCAGCTTAGTAACTCCCGACGCCCTGGGAGCTGCGAATGAGCAGTTCTTC. Its translation is CASSLVTPDALGAANEQFF.

The chain has TRBV7-9 and TRBJ2-1; maybe TRBD2 (5 bases). The germline CDR1 and CDR2 sequences are SEHNR and FQNEAQ (reference sequence). V lost 6 bases and J lost 3, with 9 bases in between. This CDR3 has 13 amino acids. Written as DNA, the CDR3 is TGTGCCAGCAGGGATAGCGACTACAATGAGCAGTTCTTC. Translating it yields CASRDSDYNEQFF.

This chain links TRBV7-9 with TRBJ2-5; a weak D match, TRBD1 (6 bases). The CDR3 runs to 13 residues. V lost 7 bases, J lost 4 bases, and 13 bases lay in between. Per the germline V gene, CDR1 is SEHNR and CDR2 is FQNEAQ (reference sequence). CDR3 nucleotide sequence: TGTGCCAGCATCACCCAGGGGCGAGAGACCCAGTACTTC. Amino acids: CASITQGRETQYF.

The genes are TRBV7-8 and TRBJ1-2; D uncertain. This CDR3 is 13 amino acids long. The ends were cut back, 5 bases at V and 3 bases at J, with 10 bases in the middle. Germline-derived CDR1 and CDR2 are SGHVS and FQNEAQ. The CDR3 nucleotides read TGTGCCAGCAGCCAGAGACGGGACTATGGCTACACCTTC. As protein: CASSQRRDYGYTF.

Only a few counts were recorded for this clone. V gene TRBV6-5 combines with J gene TRBJ1-1; D is undetermined. The CDR3 is 16 amino acids. Germline V CDR1 and CDR2: MNHEY, SVGAGI. V lost 2 bases and J lost 1, with 14 bases in between. The CDR3 loop reads CASSYGPGGRNTEAFF. For the CDR3, the DNA is TGTGCCAGCAGTTACGGGCCAGGAGGCCGGAACACTGAAGCTTTCTTT.

This clone appeared a single time. The V and J genes are TRBV14 and TRBJ1-1, with TRBD1 as a possible D gene (6 bases). Looked up from germline, CDR1 is SGHDN and CDR2 is FVKESK. V lost 0 bases and J 2 bases, leaving 13 bases between the germline ends. There are 16 residues in the CDR3. As DNA, the CDR3 is TGTGCCAGCAGCCAAGATGTGGGCAGGGGCAACACTGAAGCTTTCTTT. It codes for CASSQDVGRGNTEAFF.

The chain joins TRBV6-5 to TRBJ1-1; TRBD1 agrees at 8 bases. The J segment lost 3 bases and the V segment lost 1 base, leaving 4 bases of the junction unmatched. CDR1 is MNHEY, CDR2 SVGAGI, per germline. This CDR3 has 15 amino acids. CDR3 protein: CASSYFNRGYTEAFF. In DNA form, the CDR3 reads TGTGCCAGCAGTTACTTTAACAGGGGGTACACTGAAGCTTTCTTT.

The genes are TRBV19 and TRBJ1-2; D is unclear. This CDR3 spans 13 amino acids. Germline V gives CDR1 LNHDA, CDR2 SQIVND (reference sequence). Deletions cut 3 bases from V and 7 bases from J, with 12 bases between. CDR3 in amino acids: CASSIQQARGYTF. As DNA, the CDR3 is TGTGCCAGTAGTATCCAGCAGGCCCGTGGCTACACCTTC.

This chain links TRBV6-5 with TRBJ1-2; no reliable D call. Trimming pared 6 bases from V and 8 bases from J, leaving 13 bases between. Germline V gives CDR1 MNHEY, CDR2 SVGAGI. The length of the CDR3 is 12 residues. CDR3 sequence (DNA): TGTGCCAGCAGCCCCCGTCAGAGGGGCTACACCTTC. It encodes CASSPRQRGYTF.

By proportion, this clone is medium-sized. The chain links TRBV7-2 to TRBJ1-5; D remains ambiguous. The CDR3 length is 15 residues. V was pared by 5 bases and J by 0 bases, with 11 bases between. Germline CDR1 is SGHTA and CDR2 is FQGNSA. DNA for the CDR3: TGTGCCAGCAGCCCCGATTACTATAGCAATCAGCCCCAGCATTTT. This gives the protein CASSPDYYSNQPQHF.

This clone came up a few times. The chain links TRBV9 to TRBJ2-7; TRBD2 agrees at 7 bases. This CDR3 spans 15 amino acids. The ends lost 0 bases at V and 2 bases at J; junction bases unmatched: 5. In germline, CDR1 is SGDLS, CDR2 YYNGEE. The DNA of the CDR3 is TGTGCCAGCAGCGTAGAGGGAGGGGCGCCCTACGAGCAGTACTTC. Translating it yields CASSVEGGAPYEQYF.

This clone was recorded a few times. This chain connects TRBV30 to TRBJ2-7; 11 bases agree with TRBD1. CDR3 size: 13 residues. Trimming took 5 bases from V and 7 from J; bases not matched to a gene: 7. Germline CDR1 is GTSNPN and CDR2 is SVGIG (reference sequence). CDR3 sequence (DNA): TGTGCCTGGGAAGGACAGGGGGCGGGGGAGCAGTACTTC. This codes for CAWEGQGAGEQYF.

The chain has TRBV4-1 and TRBJ2-2, with 10 bases that match TRBD2. Germline V gene data show CDR1 as MGHRA and CDR2 as YSYEKL. The CDR3 extends over 15 amino acids. J lost 8 bases, V lost 1 base, and 4 bases had no gene match. The CDR3 region is CASSQGLAGLGELFF. CDR3 DNA: TGCGCCAGCAGCCAAGGACTAGCGGGCTTGGGGGAGCTGTTTTTT.